The clone carrying this T cell receptor beta chain was counted once. Here immunoSEQ multiplex PCR was the method, and the copy in TCRdb shows in-frame clones only, minus some. The sample contains some 160,000 clones, around four fifths of which appear only once. This sample was taken from a study of blood T cell repertoires in COVID-19. On the study more broadly: The origin of the acute and convalescent COVID-19 samples was the United States, Italy and Spain. Nucleic acid was either cDNA or gDNA, and it came from T cells, B-cell-depleted T cells, or PBMCs.

The V gene lost 3 bases and the J gene lost 11 bases, with 16 bases spanning the gap. This CDR3 region has 14 residues. Looked up from germline, CDR1 is MNHNS and CDR2 is SASEGT. Participant-reported clinical history was the basis for cohort assignment. The sample taken for sequencing was PBMCs or T cells enriched from blood (not recorded which). V gene TRBV6-1 combines with J gene TRBJ1-4, with D possibly TRBD1 on 6 matching bases. The source of this sequence is a woman between 50 and 59 years old who had recovered from COVID-19. The CDR3 DNA follows: TGTGCCAGCAGTGATCCGACAGGTTTGGAGAAACTGTTTTTT. It yields the protein CASSDPTGLEKLFF.